The clone carrying this T cell receptor (beta chain) occurred once. This record belongs to a study of blood T cell repertoires in COVID-19. Study at large: PBMCs, B-cell-depleted T cells, or T cells were the source of the cDNA or gDNA that made up the material.

CDR1 and CDR2 from the germline V gene are SGHTA and FQGTGA. The length of the CDR3 is 14 residues. V dropped 2 bases and J dropped 6; count of bases not matched to a gene: 2. TCRdb's copy holds only in-frame clones and misses some; the assay was immunoSEQ multiplex PCR. The table lists some 170,000 clones, approximately 80% of them singletons. This sequence was found in a middle-aged woman with COVID-19, enrolled during active disease. This chain joins TRBV7-3 and TRBJ2-1; TRBD2 matches 9 bases. The sequenced material came from peripheral blood. CDR3 residues: CASSLAGGPNEQFF. The CDR3 DNA reads as TGTGCCAGCAGCTTAGCGGGAGGGCCCAATGAGCAGTTCTTC.